This T cell receptor (beta chain) came from a study of blood T cell repertoires in COVID-19. About the study: Nucleic acid was either cDNA or gDNA, and it came from T cells, B-cell-depleted T cells, or PBMCs.

Per the germline V gene, CDR1 is SNHLY and CDR2 is FYNNEI. CDR3 length: 17 amino acids. V lost 6 bases and J lost 4; bases outside the gene matches: 9. The data were produced by immunoSEQ multiplex PCR, yet TCRdb's version contains in-frame clones alone and is incomplete. The sample consists of around 250,000 clones, 85% of them appearing once. The rearrangement uses TRBV2 and TRBJ2-5, with 15 bases aligning to TRBD2. The sample was peripheral blood. The TCR comes from a man in his fifties or sixties with active or convalescent COVID-19. The CDR3 bases are TGTGCCAGCAGGCAGGGACTAGCGGGAGGATCGGGAGAGACCCAGTACTTC. This codes for CASRQGLAGGSGETQYF.